These 19 T cell receptor beta chains came from one sample sequenced in a study of beta chain features in type 1 diabetes. Reverse transcribing all isolated RNA meant expressed TCRB transcripts were sequenced. Data came from immunoSEQ multiplex PCR; TCRdb stores just in-frame clones and leaves some out. Altogether hundreds of thousands of clones are present, around 15% being singletons, with the ten largest covering more than 0.08%. Material: naive CD4+ T cells from blood. The receptors come from a man aged 18 to 30 in good health.

Concerning this clone: Within the sample, other DNA sequences also encode this same CDR3. The chain is built from TRBV28 and TRBJ2-7, with D perhaps TRBD1 (6 bases). CDR1 is MDHEN and CDR2 is SYDVKM in the germline V gene. The length of the CDR3 is 12 residues. The V end was cut by 8 bases, the J end by 2 bases, with 10 bases between. CDR3 sequence: CASSTGPYEQYF. DNA for the CDR3: TGTGCCAGCTCTACAGGGCCCTACGAGCAGTACTTC.

V is TRBV4-1 and J is TRBJ1-4, with 10 bases that match TRBD1. Losses at the gene ends were 1 base for V and 6 bases for J; bases not matched to a gene: 5. CDR3 length: 16 amino acids. Per germline, CDR1 MGHRA and CDR2 YSYEKL. The CDR3, as DNA: TGCGCCAGCAGCCAAGTACTCGGGACAGGGGATGAAAAACTGTTTTTT. It translates to CASSQVLGTGDEKLFF.

The table lists this clone with a few counts. This chain's CDR3 is CASSLTSGGTGELFF. CDR3 nucleotides: TGTGCCAGCAGCTTGACTAGCGGAGGAACCGGGGAGCTGTTTTTT. The chain is built from TRBV7-7 and TRBJ2-2; 9 bases match TRBD2. Germline lookup yields CDR1 SSHAT and CDR2 FNYEAQ (reference sequence). The CDR3 loop spans 15 amino acids. With V trimmed by 3 bases and J by 5 bases, 4 bases remained unmatched.

This clone has a handful of counts. CDR3: CASSFPVVRVQETQYF. CDR3 bases: TGTGCCAGCAGCTTCCCCGTTGTCCGGGTCCAAGAGACCCAGTACTTC. The chain has TRBV11-3 and TRBJ2-5, with D uncertain. Between the trimmed V and J ends, which lost 3 bases and 1 base, there was a span of 15 bases. Per germline, CDR1 SGHNT and CDR2 YENEEA. The CDR3 extends over 16 amino acids. The full variable domain, in which reference TRBV11-3 and TRBJ2-5 provide the parts outside the CDR3, is EAGVVQSPRYKIIEKKQPVAFWCNPISGHNTLYWYLQNLGQGPELLIRYENEEAVDDSQLPKDRFSAERLKGVDSTLKIQPAELGDSAVYLCASSFPVVRVQETQYFGPGTRLLVL.

This clone was picked up a small number of times. The genes are TRBV4-1 and TRBJ2-5; 11 bases align to TRBD2. V lost 1 base, J lost 2 bases, and 6 bases stayed unmatched. From germline, CDR1 is MGHRA and CDR2 YSYEKL. The CDR3 is 17 residues long. The CDR3 sequence: CASSQGWSSGGQETQYF. In nucleotides, the CDR3 is TGCGCCAGCAGCCAAGGATGGTCTAGCGGGGGGCAAGAGACCCAGTACTTC.

This clone was detected only a few times. The chain is built from TRBV5-4 and TRBJ1-2; 9 bases map to TRBD1. CDR1 SGHNT and CDR2 YYREEE come from the germline V gene (reference sequence). This CDR3 has 15 residues. V shed 4 bases and J 6 bases; nucleotides not matched to a gene: 10. CDR3 DNA: TGTGCCAGCAGCCGTCCCGGGACAGGGTTCGATGGCTACACCTTC. Translated: CASSRPGTGFDGYTF.

The chain is built from TRBV4-2 and TRBJ1-4; D remains ambiguous. CDR3 size: 15 residues. Looked up from germline, CDR1 is LGHNA and CDR2 is YNFKEQ. V lost 1 base to trimming and J lost 5 bases, with 11 bases between them. The CDR3 nucleotides read TGTGCCAGCAGCCAAGCTAGCTTAGTCAATGAAAAACTGTTTTTT. Its protein product is CASSQASLVNEKLFF.

Comment on this clone: Other DNA sequences of this sample code for an identical CDR3. This chain connects TRBV20-1 to TRBJ2-7; D uncertain. V was shortened by 3 bases and J by 4 bases, with 7 bases between the two germline ends. This CDR3 spans 11 amino acids. CDR1 is DFQATT, CDR2 SNEGSKA, per germline (reference sequence). CDR3 sequence: CSASGLYEQYF. CDR3 nucleotides: TGCAGTGCTAGTGGGCTTTACGAGCAGTACTTC.

This chain connects TRBV9 to TRBJ2-3; unclear D gene. The CDR3 loop spans 14 amino acids. Trimming removed 4 bases at V and 2 bases at J, with 11 bases between. Germline CDR1 reads SGDLS; CDR2 reads YYNGEE. The CDR3 loop reads CASSPRGVTDTQYF. CDR3 in DNA: TGTGCCAGCAGCCCCCGTGGGGTCACAGATACGCAGTATTTT.

J is TRBJ2-7 and V is TRBV15; 7 bases fit TRBD1. Per germline, CDR1 LNHNV and CDR2 YYDKDF (reference sequence). Trimming took 3 bases from V and 2 from J; bases not matched to a gene: 7. There are 15 residues in the CDR3. The CDR3 sequence: CATSSRGGKAYEQYF. CDR3 in DNA: TGTGCCACCAGCAGTAGAGGGGGCAAAGCCTACGAGCAGTACTTC.

This rearrangement joins TRBV6-1 to TRBJ2-3; 9 bases agree with TRBD1. This CDR3 is built from 14 residues. CDR1 MNHNS and CDR2 SASEGT come from the germline V gene. V was clipped by 4 bases and J by 4 bases; unmatched bases: 3. In DNA, the CDR3 is TGTGCCAGCAGTGGGGGACAGGGCCCAGATACGCAGTATTTT. It translates to CASSGGQGPDTQYF.

The V call is TRBV6-5, the J call TRBJ1-5; 8 bases align to TRBD1. J was trimmed by 0 bases and V by 6 bases; bases with no gene match: 4. CDR3 length equals 15 residues. The germline V gene has CDR1 MNHEY and CDR2 SVGAGI. CDR3 coding DNA: TGTGCCAGCAGGTGGACAGGGACTAGCAATCAGCCCCAGCATTTT. Translated, it gives CASRWTGTSNQPQHF.

This clone was detected only a few times. V is TRBV2 and J is TRBJ2-7, with 9 bases lining up with TRBD1. Trimming cost V 6 bases and J 3 bases; bases outside gene matches: 3. CDR3 length: 13 residues. Looked up from germline, CDR1 is SNHLY and CDR2 is FYNNEI. The CDR3 bases are TGTGCCAGCAGCGGACAGGGGATCTACGAGCAGTACTTC. Amino acids: CASSGQGIYEQYF.

The chain links TRBV12-5 to TRBJ2-3; the D gene is possibly TRBD2 (6 bases). V was shortened by 6 bases and J by 4 bases, with 17 bases between the two germline ends. The CDR3 contains 15 residues. The germline V gene encodes CDR1 LGHNT and CDR2 FRNRAP. CDR3 DNA: TGTGCTAGTGGACGTGGGACTCTGACCTCAGATACGCAGTATTTT. Translating it yields CASGRGTLTSDTQYF.

The chain combines TRBV6-6 with TRBJ1-2; perhaps TRBD1 as D (6 bases). The germline CDR1 and CDR2 sequences are MNHNY and SVGAGI (reference sequence). CDR3 size: 15 residues. V was cut by 2 bases and J by 1 base, with 11 bases left in between. The CDR3 reads CASSYGGRINYGYTF. The CDR3 DNA reads as TGTGCCAGCAGTTACGGGGGCAGAATTAACTATGGCTACACCTTC.

The J gene is TRBJ2-7, the V gene TRBV5-1; no reliable D call. The CDR3 runs to 13 residues. The germline gives CDR1 SGHRS, CDR2 YFSETQ. Trimming took off 0 bases at V and 1 base at J, with 5 bases between the two ends. CDR3 nucleotide sequence: TGCGCCAGCAGCTTGGAACGGTCCTACGAGCAGTACTTC. This translates into CASSLERSYEQYF.

The chain has TRBV9 and TRBJ2-3; tentatively, D is TRBD1 (6 bases). Germline V lookup: CDR1 SGDLS, CDR2 YYNGEE. The CDR3 sequence is 14 residues long. Trimming shortened V by 2 bases and J by 4 bases, and 11 bases separated the two germline ends. The CDR3 is CASSVQGSADTQYF. For the CDR3, the DNA is TGTGCCAGCAGCGTCCAGGGGAGCGCAGATACGCAGTATTTT.

The chain links TRBV5-1 to TRBJ1-6; D is undetermined. Germline V CDR1 and CDR2: SGHRS, YFSETQ. This CDR3 comprises 14 residues. Deletions cut 1 base from V and 4 bases from J, with 6 bases between. The CDR3 DNA sequence: TGCGCCAGCAGCTTGCGCGGATATAATTCACCCCTCCACTTT. It codes for CASSLRGYNSPLHF.

The chain uses TRBV7-9 and TRBJ2-7, with a weak D call TRBD1 (5 bases). Germline V gene sequence: CDR1 SEHNR, CDR2 FQNEAQ (reference sequence). This CDR3 is built from 14 residues. The V end was cut by 1 base, the J end by 6 bases, with 13 bases between. The CDR3 nucleotides read TGTGCCAGCAGCTTAGGGCAGGGTTCGGGCGAGCAGTACTTC. The encoded protein is CASSLGQGSGEQYF.